These 10 T cell receptor beta chains were all obtained from the same sample, sequenced in a study of CD8+ T cells in alopecia areata. Peripheral blood samples and lesional scalp punch biopsies were obtained from alopecia areata patients. In each case, RNA was isolated and then reverse transcribed into cDNA as the sequencing template. Assay: immunoSEQ multiplex PCR; the TCRdb copy retains only in-frame clones and omits some. In the table there are 6,500 to 10,000 clones, around three fifths of which are singletons. The material was skin, obtained at week 0. These receptors were obtained from a human donor with alopecia areata.

In DNA form, the CDR3 reads TGTGCCAGCAGTTCCGGACTAGCGGGAGTTCCCCGGCAGTACTTC. Amino acids: CASSSGLAGVPRQYF. The gene calls are TRBV6-5 and TRBJ2-7, with 13 bases aligning to TRBD2. This CDR3 has 15 residues. V lost 4 bases to trimming and J lost 9 bases; unmatched junction nucleotides: 9. Germline lookup yields CDR1 MNHEY and CDR2 SVGAGI.

The rearrangement links TRBV6-6 to TRBJ1-5; D remains unclear. Germline CDR1 is MNHNY and CDR2 is SVGAGI (reference sequence). V was shortened by 6 bases and J by 2 bases, with 8 bases between the two germline ends. The CDR3 is 13 amino acids. As DNA, the CDR3 is TGTGCCAGCAGGTCGAGAGGCAATCAGCCCCAGCATTTT. Translation: CASRSRGNQPQHF.

The V gene is TRBV19, the J gene TRBJ1-5, with TRBD1 identical over 8 bases. The ends lost 6 bases at V and 4 bases at J; junction bases unmatched: 8. This CDR3 has 15 residues. Germline V gene sequence: CDR1 LNHDA, CDR2 SQIVND (reference sequence). CDR3 in amino acids: CASSPPRGPNQPQHF. DNA for the CDR3: TGTGCCAGTAGCCCCCCCAGGGGGCCGAATCAGCCCCAGCATTTT.

This chain uses TRBV30 with TRBJ1-2; tentatively, D is TRBD1 (5 bases). The ends were cut back, 8 bases at V and 3 bases at J, with 10 bases in the middle. This CDR3 has 11 residues. CDR1 and CDR2 (germline): GTSNPN, SVGIG (reference sequence). The CDR3 loop is CAVGTHYGYTF. The DNA of the CDR3 is TGTGCCGTCGGGACTCACTATGGCTACACCTTC.

The chain couples TRBV4-2 to TRBJ2-1; 11 positions agree with TRBD2. The CDR3 has 15 residues. J lost 5 bases, V lost 4 bases, and 4 bases had no gene match. Germline CDR1 is LGHNA and CDR2 is YNFKEQ. CDR3 in DNA: TGTGCCAGCAGCCTGGGACTAGCGGCACACAATGAGCAGTTCTTC. Protein product: CASSLGLAAHNEQFF.

The rearrangement links TRBV27 to TRBJ2-6, with unresolved D. The germline V and J ends were trimmed by 5 bases and 2 bases, with 10 bases remaining between them. The CDR3 spans 15 residues. Germline V gene sequence: CDR1 MNHEY, CDR2 SMNVEV (reference sequence). For the CDR3, the DNA is TGTGCCAGCAGTCCGTTATTCCCTGGGGCCAACGTCCTGACTTTC. This gives the protein CASSPLFPGANVLTF.

The chain employs TRBV6-6 and TRBJ1-1; no definite D call. V lost 0 bases and J lost 4, with 9 bases in between. The CDR3 totals 14 residues. Germline V CDR1 and CDR2: MNHNY, SVGAGI (reference sequence). The CDR3 sequence is CASSYSERGTEAFF. As DNA, the CDR3 is TGTGCCAGCAGTTACTCGGAGCGGGGCACTGAAGCTTTCTTT.

This clone appeared once. The chain is built from TRBV7-6 and TRBJ2-2; TRBD2 might be the D (6 bases). This CDR3 spans 14 amino acids. V shed 4 bases and J shed 5 bases, with 11 bases lying between them. The germline V gene has CDR1 SGHVS and CDR2 FNYEAQ. DNA for the CDR3: TGTGCCAGCAGCTCCGGGACTCAGACCGGGGAGCTGTTTTTT. Translating it yields CASSSGTQTGELFF.

The rearrangement joins TRBV7-2 to TRBJ1-4, with D possibly matching TRBD1 (5 bases). V lost 3 bases and J lost 13, with 12 bases in between. CDR3 length: 12 residues. The germline gives CDR1 SGHTA, CDR2 FQGNSA. In DNA form, the CDR3 reads TGTGCCAGCAGCTTGCTAAGGGACCTACTGTTTTTT. Protein: CASSLLRDLLFF.

The chain links TRBV27 to TRBJ2-7, with a possible D match to TRBD1 (5 bases). The CDR3 spans 16 residues. Trimming left V 6 bases short and J 4 bases short, with 22 bases between. Germline V gene sequence: CDR1 MNHEY, CDR2 SMNVEV (reference sequence). The CDR3 sequence is CASRNLLGPVKYEQYF. DNA of the CDR3: TGTGCCAGCAGGAACCTGTTGGGGCCGGTCAAGTACGAGCAGTACTTC.